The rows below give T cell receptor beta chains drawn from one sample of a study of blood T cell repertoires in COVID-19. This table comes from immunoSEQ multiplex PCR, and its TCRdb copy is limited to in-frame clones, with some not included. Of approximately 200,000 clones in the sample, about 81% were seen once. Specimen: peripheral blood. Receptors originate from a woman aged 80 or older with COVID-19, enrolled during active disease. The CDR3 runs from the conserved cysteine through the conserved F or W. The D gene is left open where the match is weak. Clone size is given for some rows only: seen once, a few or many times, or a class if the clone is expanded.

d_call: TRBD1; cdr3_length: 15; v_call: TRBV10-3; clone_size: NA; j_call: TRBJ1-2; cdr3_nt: TGTGCCATCAGTTCGGACAGGCAGCAAGGGTATGGCTACACCTTC; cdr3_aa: CAISSDRQQGYGYTF
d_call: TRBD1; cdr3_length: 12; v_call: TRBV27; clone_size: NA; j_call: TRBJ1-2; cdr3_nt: TGTGCCAGCAGTTTGACAGGGGAAGGCTACACCTTC; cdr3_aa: CASSLTGEGYTF
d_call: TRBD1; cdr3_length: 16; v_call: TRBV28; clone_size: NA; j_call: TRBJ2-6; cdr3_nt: TGTGCCAGCAGTCGGGACAGGGCCTCTGGGGCCAACGTCCTGACTTTC; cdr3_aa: CASSRDRASGANVLTF
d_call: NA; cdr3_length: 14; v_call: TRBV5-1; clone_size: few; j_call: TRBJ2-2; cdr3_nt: TGCGCCAGCAAGGAACAGGGTGGGCCCGGGGAGCTGTTTTTT; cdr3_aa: CASKEQGGPGELFF
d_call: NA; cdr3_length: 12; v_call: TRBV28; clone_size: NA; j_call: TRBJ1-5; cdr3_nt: TGTGCCACCCGGAGGGGCAATCAGCCCCAGCATTTT; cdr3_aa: CATRRGNQPQHF
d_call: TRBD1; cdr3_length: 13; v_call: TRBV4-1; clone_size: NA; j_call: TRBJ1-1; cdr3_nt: TGCGCCAGCAGCCAAGATAGACAGGGCGAAGCTTTCTTT; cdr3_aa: CASSQDRQGEAFF
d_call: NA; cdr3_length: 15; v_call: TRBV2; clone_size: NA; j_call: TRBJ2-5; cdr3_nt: TGTGCCAGCCGCTTACGGGCAGGGCGCCAAGAGACCCAGTACTTC; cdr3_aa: CASRLRAGRQETQYF
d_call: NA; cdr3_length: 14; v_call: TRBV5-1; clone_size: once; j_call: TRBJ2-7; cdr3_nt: TGCGCCAGCAGCTTGGTACAGGGACCCTACGAGCAGTACTTC; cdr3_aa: CASSLVQGPYEQYF
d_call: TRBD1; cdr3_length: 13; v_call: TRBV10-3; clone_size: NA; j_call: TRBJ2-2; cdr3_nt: TGTGCCATCAGTAAACAGGGGGCCGGGGAGCTGTTTTTT; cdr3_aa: CAISKQGAGELFF
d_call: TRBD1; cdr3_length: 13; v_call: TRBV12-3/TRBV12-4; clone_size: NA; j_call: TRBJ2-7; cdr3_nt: TGTGCCAGCAGTTTGGGGACAGGGGCCGAGCAGTACTTC; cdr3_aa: CASSLGTGAEQYF
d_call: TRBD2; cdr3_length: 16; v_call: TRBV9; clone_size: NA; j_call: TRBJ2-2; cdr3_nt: TGTGCCAGCAGCGTTCGGGGGAGGGCAACCACCGGGGAGCTGTTTTTT; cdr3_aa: CASSVRGRATTGELFF
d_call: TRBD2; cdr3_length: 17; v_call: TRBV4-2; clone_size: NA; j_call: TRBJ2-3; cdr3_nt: TGTGCCAGCAGCCTCAAATCACTAGCGGGGGGCACAGATACGCAGTATTTT; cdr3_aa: CASSLKSLAGGTDTQYF
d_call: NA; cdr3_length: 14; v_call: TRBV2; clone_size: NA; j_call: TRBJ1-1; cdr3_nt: TGTGCCAGCAGTAGATCAGGACTGTACACTGAAGCTTTCTTT; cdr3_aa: CASSRSGLYTEAFF
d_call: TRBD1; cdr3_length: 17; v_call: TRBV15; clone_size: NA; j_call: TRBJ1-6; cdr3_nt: TGTGCCACCAGCAGAGAGTTCCCCTGGACAGGGAATTCACCCCTCCACTTT; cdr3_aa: CATSREFPWTGNSPLHF
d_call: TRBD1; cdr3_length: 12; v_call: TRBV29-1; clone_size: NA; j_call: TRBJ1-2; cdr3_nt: TGCAGCGTTGAGGTTGCAGGGGGTGGCTACACCTTC; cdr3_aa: CSVEVAGGGYTF
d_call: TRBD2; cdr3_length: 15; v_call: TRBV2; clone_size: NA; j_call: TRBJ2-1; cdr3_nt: TGTGCCAGCAGCACGGGACTAGCGGGAGTGCTTGAGCAGTTCTTC; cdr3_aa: CASSTGLAGVLEQFF
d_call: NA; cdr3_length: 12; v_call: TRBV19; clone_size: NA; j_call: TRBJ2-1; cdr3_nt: TGTGCCAGTAGTATTAGTTCGTATGAGCAGTTCTTC; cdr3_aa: CASSISSYEQFF
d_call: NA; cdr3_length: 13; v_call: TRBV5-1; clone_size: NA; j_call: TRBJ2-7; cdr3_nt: TGCGCCAGCAGCTTGGGGGACAACTACGAGCAGTACTTC; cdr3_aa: CASSLGDNYEQYF
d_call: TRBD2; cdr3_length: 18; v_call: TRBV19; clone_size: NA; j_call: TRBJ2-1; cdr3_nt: TGTGCCAGTAGTATAAACCACGGGACTAGCGGGAAGTACAATGAGCAGTTCTTC; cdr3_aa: CASSINHGTSGKYNEQFF
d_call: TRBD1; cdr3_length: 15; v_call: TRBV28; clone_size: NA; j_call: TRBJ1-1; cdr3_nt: TGTGCCAGCAGTTTCGGGGACAGGGTTAGAACTGAAGCTTTCTTT; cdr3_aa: CASSFGDRVRTEAFF
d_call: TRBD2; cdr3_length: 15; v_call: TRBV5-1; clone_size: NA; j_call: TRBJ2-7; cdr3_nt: TGCGCCAGCAGCTTGGAGGCTAGCGGGATGAACGAGCAGTACTTC; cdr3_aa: CASSLEASGMNEQYF
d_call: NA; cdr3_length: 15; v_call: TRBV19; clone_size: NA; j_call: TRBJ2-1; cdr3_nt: TGTGCCAGTAGTATGGGAGACAAGAGATACGGTGAGCAGTTCTTC; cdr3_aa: CASSMGDKRYGEQFF
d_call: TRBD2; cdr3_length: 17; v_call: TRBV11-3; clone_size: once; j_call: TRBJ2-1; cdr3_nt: TGTGCCAGCAGCTTAGGCTGGGTAGCGGGAGAGGGAAATGAGCAGTTCTTC; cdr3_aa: CASSLGWVAGEGNEQFF
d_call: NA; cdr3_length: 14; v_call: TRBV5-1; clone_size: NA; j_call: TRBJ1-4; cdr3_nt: TGCGCCAGCTCCACGGGGGGAACTAATGAAAAACTGTTTTTT; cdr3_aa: CASSTGGTNEKLFF
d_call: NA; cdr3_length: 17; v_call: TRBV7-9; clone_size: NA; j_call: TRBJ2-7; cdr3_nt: TGTGCCAGCAGCTTAGCTTACAGGGACAAGGTGTCCTACGAGCAGTACTTC; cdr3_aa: CASSLAYRDKVSYEQYF
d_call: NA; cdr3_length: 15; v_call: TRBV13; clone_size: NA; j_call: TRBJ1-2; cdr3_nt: TGTGCCAGCAGCCTAAACAGGCCTGCTAACTATGGCTACACCTTC; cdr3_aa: CASSLNRPANYGYTF
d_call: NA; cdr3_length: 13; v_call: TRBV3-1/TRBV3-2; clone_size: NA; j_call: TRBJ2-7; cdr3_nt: TGTGCCAGCAGCCAGAGAATCTCCTACGAGCAGTACTTC; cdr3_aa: CASSQRISYEQYF
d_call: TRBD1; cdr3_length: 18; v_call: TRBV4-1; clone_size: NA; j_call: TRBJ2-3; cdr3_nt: TGCGCCAGCAGCCATCTCCTCGGACAGGGCGAGGGCACAGATACGCAGTATTTT; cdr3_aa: CASSHLLGQGEGTDTQYF
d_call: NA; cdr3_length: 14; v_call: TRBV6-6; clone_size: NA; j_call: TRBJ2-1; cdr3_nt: TGTGCCAGCAGTTCACAGAGACTAGTTGATGAGCAGTTCTTC; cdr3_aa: CASSSQRLVDEQFF
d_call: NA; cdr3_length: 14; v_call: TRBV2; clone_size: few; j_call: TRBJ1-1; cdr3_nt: TGTGCCAGCAGTGAACAACAGGGGAACACTGAAGCTTTCTTT; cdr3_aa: CASSEQQGNTEAFF
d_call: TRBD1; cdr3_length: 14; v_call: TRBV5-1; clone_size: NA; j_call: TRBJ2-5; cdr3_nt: TGCGCCAGCAGCCCGGGGACAGCCAGGGAGACCCAGTACTTC; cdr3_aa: CASSPGTARETQYF
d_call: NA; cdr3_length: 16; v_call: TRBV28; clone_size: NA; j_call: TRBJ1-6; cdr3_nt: TGTGCCAGCAGTCCTCAACTACAAACCACGTATTCACCCCTCCACTTT; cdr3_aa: CASSPQLQTTYSPLHF
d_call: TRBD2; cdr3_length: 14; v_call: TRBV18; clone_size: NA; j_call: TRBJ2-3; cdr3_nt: TGTGCCAGCTCGCCGGGGACTAATCCAGATACGCAGTATTTT; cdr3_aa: CASSPGTNPDTQYF
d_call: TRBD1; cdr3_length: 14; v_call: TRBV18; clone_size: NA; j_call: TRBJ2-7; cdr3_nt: TGTGCCAGCTCACAGGGGGCCCAAGCCTACGAGCAGTACTTC; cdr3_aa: CASSQGAQAYEQYF
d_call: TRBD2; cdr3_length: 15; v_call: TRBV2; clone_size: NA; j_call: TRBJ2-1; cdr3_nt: TGTGCCAGCAGTGAAGTGACTAGCATCCCCAATGAGCAGTTCTTC; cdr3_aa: CASSEVTSIPNEQFF
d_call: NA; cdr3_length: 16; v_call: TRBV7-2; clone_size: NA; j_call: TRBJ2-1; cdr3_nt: TGTGCCAGCAGCTTCCTCTGGCACAGCTCCTACAATGAGCAGTTCTTC; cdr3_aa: CASSFLWHSSYNEQFF
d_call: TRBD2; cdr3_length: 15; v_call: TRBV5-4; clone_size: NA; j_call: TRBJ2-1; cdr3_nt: TGTGCCAGCAGCTTGCCCCCTAGCGGGGGACATGAGCAGTTCTTC; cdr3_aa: CASSLPPSGGHEQFF
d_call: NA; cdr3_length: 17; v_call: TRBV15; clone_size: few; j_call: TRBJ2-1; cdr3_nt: TGTGCCACCAGCAGAGGGTTTCCCGGGAGTACCTACAATGAGCAGTTCTTC; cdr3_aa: CATSRGFPGSTYNEQFF
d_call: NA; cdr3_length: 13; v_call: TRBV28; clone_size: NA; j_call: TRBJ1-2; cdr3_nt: TGTGCCAGCAGTATGGGTTCCAGGTCCGGCTACACCTTC; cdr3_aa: CASSMGSRSGYTF
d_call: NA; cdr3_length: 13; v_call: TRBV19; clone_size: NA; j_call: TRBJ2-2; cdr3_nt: TGTGCCAGTAGTATAGTAGGAGGAGCCGGGCTGTTTTTT; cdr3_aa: CASSIVGGAGLFF
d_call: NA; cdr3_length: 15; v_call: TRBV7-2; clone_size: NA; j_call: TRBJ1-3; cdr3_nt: TGTGCCAGCAGCTCCACAGGGACCTCTGGAAACACCATATATTTT; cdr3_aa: CASSSTGTSGNTIYF
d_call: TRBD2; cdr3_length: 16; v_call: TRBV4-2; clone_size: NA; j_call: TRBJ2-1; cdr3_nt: TGTGCCAGCAGCCGGACTAGCGGGAGGGTCCCCAATGAGCAGTTCTTC; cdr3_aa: CASSRTSGRVPNEQFF
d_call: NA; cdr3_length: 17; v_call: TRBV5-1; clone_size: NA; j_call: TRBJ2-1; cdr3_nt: TGCGCCAGCAGCTTGGTCAGCTGGCTAGCGAGTTACAATGAGCAGTTCTTC; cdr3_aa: CASSLVSWLASYNEQFF